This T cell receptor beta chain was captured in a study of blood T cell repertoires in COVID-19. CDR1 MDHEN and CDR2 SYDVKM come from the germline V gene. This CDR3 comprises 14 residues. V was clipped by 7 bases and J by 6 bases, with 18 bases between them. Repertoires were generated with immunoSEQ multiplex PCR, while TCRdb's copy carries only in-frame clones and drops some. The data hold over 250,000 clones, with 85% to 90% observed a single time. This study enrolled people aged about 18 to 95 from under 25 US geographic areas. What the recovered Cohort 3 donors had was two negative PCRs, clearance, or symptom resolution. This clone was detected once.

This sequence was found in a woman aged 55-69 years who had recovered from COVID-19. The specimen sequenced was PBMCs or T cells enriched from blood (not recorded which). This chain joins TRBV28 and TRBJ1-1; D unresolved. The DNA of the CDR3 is TGTGCCAGCAACCCCGCGGGGTGGACCCCTGAAGCTTTCTTT. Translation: CASNPAGWTPEAFF. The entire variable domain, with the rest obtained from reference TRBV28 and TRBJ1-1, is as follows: DVKVTQSSRYLVKRTGEKVFLECVQDMDHENMFWYRQDPGLGLRLIYFSYDVKMKEKGDIPEGYSVSREKKERFSLILESASTNQTSMYLCASNPAGWTPEAFFGQGTRLTVV.